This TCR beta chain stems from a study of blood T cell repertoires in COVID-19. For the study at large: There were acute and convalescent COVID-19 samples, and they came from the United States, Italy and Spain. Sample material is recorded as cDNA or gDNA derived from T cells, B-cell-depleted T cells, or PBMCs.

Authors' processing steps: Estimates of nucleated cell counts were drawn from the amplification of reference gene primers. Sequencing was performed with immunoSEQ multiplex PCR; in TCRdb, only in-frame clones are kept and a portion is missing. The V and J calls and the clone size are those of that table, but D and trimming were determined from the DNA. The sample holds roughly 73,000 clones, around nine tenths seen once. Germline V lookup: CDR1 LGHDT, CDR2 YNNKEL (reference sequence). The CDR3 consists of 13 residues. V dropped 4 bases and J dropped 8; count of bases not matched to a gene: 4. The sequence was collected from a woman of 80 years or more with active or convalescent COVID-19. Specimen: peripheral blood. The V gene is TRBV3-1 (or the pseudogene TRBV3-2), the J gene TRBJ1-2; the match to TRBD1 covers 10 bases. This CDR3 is CASSRDRGHGYTF. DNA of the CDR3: TGTGCCAGCAGCCGAGACAGGGGGCACGGCTACACCTTC.